The sequence of this T cell receptor (beta chain) was determined in a study of radiation and T cells in renal cell carcinoma. Notes on this clone: The antigen is not known.

The V gene lost 5 bases and the J gene lost 4 bases, with 18 bases spanning the gap. CDR1 and CDR2 from the germline V gene are MDHEN and SYDVKM. This CDR3 comprises 15 residues. Assay used: immunoSEQ multiplex PCR; TCRdb lists only in-frame clones, some missing. Counted here are about 100,000 clones, about 79% occurring once; the ten biggest clones make up approximately 7.7%. Indicated time point: blood 4 weeks post-SBRT, at nephrectomy. Treatment reported: 15 Gy SBRT to primary tumor, nephrectomy 4 weeks later. Nephrectomy followed 15 Gy stereotactic body radiation by 4 weeks. Study-level findings and limits: From baseline, blood top tumor clonotypes peaked at 2 weeks post-radiation.

This specimen consisted of blood, obtained from a patient whose treatment included radiotherapy and nephrectomy. The sequence came from a man aged 55 to 70 with renal cell carcinoma. The rearrangement links TRBV28 to TRBJ2-7; D might be TRBD1 (6 bases). The CDR3 coding sequence is TGTGCCAGCAGTACTCCGGGACAACCGCCTTACGAGCAGTACTTC. Encoded protein: CASSTPGQPPYEQYF.